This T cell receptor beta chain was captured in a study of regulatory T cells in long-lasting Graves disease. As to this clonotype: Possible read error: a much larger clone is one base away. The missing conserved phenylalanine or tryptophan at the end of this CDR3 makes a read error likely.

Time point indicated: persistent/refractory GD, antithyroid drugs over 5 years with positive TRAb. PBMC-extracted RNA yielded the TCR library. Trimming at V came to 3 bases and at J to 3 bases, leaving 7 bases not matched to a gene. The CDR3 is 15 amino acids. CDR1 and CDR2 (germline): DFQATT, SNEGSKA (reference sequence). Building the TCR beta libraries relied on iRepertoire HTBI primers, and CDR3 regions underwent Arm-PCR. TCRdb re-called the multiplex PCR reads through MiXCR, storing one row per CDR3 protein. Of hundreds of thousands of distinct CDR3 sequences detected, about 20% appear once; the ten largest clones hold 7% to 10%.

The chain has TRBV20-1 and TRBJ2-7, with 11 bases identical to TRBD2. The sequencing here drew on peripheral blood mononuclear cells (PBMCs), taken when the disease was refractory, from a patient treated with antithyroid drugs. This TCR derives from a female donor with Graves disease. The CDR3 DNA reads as TGCAGTGCTAGGAATGCCGGGACTAGCGGCTACGAGCAGTACCTC. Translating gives CSARNAGTSGYEQYL.